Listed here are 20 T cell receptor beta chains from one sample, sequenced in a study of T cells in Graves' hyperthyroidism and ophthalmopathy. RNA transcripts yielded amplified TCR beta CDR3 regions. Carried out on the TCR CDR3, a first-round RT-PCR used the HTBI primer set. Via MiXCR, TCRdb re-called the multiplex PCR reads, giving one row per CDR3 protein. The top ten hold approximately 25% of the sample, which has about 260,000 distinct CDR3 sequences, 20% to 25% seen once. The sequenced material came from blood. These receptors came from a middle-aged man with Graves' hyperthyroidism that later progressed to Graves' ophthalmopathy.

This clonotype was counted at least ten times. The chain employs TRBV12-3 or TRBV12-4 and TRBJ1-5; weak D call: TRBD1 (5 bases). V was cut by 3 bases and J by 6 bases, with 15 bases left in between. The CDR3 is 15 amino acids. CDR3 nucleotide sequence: TGTGCCAGCAGTTTTAATTTGGGGGGGGGTCAGCCCCAGCATTTT. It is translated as CASSFNLGGGQPQHF.

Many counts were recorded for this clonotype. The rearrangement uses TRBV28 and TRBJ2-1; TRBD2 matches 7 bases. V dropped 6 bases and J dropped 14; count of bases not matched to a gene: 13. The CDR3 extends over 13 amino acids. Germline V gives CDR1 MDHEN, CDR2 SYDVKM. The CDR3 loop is CASSQPDGGREFF. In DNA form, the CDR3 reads TGTGCCAGCAGCCAACCAGACGGGGGGAGGGAGTTCTTC.

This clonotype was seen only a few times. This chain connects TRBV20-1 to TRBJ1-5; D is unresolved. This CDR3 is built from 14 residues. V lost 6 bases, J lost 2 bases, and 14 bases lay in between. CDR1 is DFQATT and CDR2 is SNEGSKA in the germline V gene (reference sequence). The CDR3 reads CSAFEIGGNQPQHF. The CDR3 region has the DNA TGCAGTGCCTTCGAAATTGGGGGCAATCAGCCCCAGCATTTT.

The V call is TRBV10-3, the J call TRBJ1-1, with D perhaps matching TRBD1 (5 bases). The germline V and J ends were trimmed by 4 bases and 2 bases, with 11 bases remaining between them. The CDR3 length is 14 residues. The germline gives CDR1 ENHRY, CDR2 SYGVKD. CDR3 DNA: TGTGCCATCAGTGGGGGGACCGTCAACACTGAAGCTTTCTTT. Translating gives CAISGGTVNTEAFF.

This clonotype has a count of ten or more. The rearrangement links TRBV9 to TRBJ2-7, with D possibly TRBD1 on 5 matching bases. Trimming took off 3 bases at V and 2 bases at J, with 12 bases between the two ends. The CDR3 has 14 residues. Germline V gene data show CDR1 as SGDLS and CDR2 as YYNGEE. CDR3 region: CASSGVDSPYEQYF. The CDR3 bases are TGTGCCAGCAGCGGCGTCGACAGTCCCTACGAGCAGTACTTC.

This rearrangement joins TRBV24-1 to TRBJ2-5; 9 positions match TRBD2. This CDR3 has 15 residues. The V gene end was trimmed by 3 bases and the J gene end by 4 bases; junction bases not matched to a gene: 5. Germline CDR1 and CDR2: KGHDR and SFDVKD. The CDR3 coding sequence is TGTGCCACCAGTGATCGGCGGGAGGGAGGAGAGACCCAGTACTTC. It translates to CATSDRREGGETQYF.

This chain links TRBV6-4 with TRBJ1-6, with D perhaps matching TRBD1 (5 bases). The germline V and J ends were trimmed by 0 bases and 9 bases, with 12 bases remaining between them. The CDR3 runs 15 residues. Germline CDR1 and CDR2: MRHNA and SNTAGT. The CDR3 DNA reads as TGTGCCAGCAGTGACTCGATGGGACGGGGTTCACCCCTCCACTTT. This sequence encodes CASSDSMGRGSPLHF.

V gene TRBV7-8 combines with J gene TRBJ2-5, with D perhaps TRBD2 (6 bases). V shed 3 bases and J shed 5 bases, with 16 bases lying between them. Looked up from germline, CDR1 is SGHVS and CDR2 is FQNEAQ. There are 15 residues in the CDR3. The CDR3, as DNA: TGTGCCAGCAGCTTGGGGCTAGCGACGATGGAGACCCAGTACTTC. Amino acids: CASSLGLATMETQYF.

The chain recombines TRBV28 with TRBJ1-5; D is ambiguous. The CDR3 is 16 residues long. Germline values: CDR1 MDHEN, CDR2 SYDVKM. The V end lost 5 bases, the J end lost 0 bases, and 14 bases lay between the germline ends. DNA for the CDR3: TGTGCCAGCAGTGGGAAAGGGATTTATAGCAATCAGCCCCAGCATTTT. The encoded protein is CASSGKGIYSNQPQHF.

This CDR3 is CASSRPGFGELFF. In DNA form, the CDR3 reads TGTGCCAGCAGCCGACCAGGTTTCGGGGAGCTGTTTTTT. The chain uses TRBV7-2 and TRBJ2-2; D not resolved. V was clipped by 5 bases and J by 7 bases, with 11 bases between them. CDR1 is SGHTA and CDR2 is FQGNSA in the germline V gene. This CDR3 region has 13 residues.

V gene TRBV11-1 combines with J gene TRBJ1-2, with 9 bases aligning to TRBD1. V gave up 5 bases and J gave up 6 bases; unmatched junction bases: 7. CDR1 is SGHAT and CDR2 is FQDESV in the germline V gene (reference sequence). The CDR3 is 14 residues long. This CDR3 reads CASSPGQGINGYTF. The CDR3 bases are TGTGCCAGCAGCCCAGGACAGGGGATCAATGGCTACACCTTC.

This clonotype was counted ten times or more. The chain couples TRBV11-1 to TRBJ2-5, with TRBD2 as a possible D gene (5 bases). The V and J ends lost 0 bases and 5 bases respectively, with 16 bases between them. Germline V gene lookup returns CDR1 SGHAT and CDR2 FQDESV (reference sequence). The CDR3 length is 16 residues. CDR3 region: CASSLAPLAGVETQYF. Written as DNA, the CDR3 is TGTGCCAGCAGCTTAGCGCCCCTAGCTGGGGTGGAGACCCAGTACTTC.

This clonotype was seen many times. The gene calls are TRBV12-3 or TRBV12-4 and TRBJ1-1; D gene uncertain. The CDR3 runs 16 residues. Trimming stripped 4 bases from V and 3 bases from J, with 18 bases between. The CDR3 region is CASSSWVERWDTEAFF. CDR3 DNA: TGTGCCAGCAGTTCCTGGGTGGAGAGGTGGGACACTGAAGCTTTCTTT.

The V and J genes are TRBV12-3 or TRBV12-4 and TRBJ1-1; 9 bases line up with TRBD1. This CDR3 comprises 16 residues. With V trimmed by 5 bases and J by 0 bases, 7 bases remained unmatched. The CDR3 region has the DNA TGTGCCAGCAGTCCACAGGGGGCGGGTGTGAACACTGAAGCTTTCTTT. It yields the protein CASSPQGAGVNTEAFF.

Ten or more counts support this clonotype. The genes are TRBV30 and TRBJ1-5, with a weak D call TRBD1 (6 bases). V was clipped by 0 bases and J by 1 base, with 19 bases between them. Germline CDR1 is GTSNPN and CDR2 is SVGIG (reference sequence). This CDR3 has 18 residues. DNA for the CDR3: TGTGCCTGGAGTGTTGGACGTGTCTTCGGGACAAGCAATCAGCCCCAGCATTTT. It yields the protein CAWSVGRVFGTSNQPQHF.

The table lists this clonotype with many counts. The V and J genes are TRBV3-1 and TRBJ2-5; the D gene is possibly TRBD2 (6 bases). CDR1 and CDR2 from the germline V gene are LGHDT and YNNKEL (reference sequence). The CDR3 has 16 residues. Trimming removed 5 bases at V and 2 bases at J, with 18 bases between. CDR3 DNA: TGTGCCAGCAGCTCCCCTCGGCGGGATACACAAGAGACCCAGTACTTC. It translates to CASSSPRRDTQETQYF.

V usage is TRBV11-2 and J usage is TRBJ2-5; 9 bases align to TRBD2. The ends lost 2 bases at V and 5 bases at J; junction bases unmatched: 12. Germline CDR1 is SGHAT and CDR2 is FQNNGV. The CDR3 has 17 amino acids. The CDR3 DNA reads TGTGCCAGCAGCTTACTAGCTAGCGGGAAGGGTATGGAGACCCAGTACTTC. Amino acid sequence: CASSLLASGKGMETQYF.

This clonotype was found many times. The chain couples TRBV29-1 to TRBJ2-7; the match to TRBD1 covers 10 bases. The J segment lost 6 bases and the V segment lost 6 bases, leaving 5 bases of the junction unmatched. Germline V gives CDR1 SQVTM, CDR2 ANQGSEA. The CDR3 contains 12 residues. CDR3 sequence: CSVGDRGVEQYF. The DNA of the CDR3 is TGCAGCGTCGGGGACAGGGGAGTCGAGCAGTACTTC.

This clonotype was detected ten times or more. The CDR3 DNA reads as TGTGCCAGCAGCTTGGTTGCACCAGACATGAACACTGAAGCTTTCTTT. This sequence encodes CASSLVAPDMNTEAFF. The chain links TRBV5-6 to TRBJ1-1, with no clear D. Germline V CDR1 and CDR2: SGHDT, YYEEEE. V was trimmed by 0 bases and J by 0 bases, leaving 12 bases between them. The CDR3 runs 16 residues.

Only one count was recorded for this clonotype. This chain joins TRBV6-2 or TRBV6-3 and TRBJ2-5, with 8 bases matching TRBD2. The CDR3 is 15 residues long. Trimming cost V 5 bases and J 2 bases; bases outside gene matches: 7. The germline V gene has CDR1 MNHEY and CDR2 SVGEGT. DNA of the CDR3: TGTGCCAGCAGTCCCGGGGGGGCCGGTCAAGAGACCCAGTACTTC. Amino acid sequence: CASSPGGAGQETQYF.